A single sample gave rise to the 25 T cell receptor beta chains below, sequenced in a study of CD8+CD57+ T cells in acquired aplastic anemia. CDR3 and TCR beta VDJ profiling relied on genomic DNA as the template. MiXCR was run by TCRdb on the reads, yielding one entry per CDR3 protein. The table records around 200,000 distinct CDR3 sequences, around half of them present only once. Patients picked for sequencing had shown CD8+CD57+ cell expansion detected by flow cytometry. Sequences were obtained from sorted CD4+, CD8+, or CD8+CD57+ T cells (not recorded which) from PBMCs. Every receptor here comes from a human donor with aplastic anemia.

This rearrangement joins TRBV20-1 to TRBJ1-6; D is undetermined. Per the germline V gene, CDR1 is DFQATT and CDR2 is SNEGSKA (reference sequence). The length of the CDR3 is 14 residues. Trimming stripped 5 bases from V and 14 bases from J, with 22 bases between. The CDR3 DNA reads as TGCAGTGCTGTGACCGGCACAGCAATTCGGGCCCTCCACTTT. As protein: CSAVTGTAIRALHF.

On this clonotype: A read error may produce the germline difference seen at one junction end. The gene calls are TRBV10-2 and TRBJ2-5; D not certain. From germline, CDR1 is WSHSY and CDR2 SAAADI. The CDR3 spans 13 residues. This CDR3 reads CASSEYGQGTQYF. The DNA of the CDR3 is TGCGCCAGCAGTGAGTACGGCCAAGGGACCCAGTACTTC.

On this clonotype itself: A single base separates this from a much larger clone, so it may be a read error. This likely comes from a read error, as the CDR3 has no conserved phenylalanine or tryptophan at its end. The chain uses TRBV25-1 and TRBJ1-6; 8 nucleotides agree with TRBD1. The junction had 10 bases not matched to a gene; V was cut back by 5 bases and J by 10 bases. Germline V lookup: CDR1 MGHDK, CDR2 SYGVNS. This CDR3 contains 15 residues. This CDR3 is CASSLWGQEGSPLHY. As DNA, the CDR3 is TGTGCCAGCAGTCTCTGGGGACAGGAAGGCTCACCCCTCCACTAT.

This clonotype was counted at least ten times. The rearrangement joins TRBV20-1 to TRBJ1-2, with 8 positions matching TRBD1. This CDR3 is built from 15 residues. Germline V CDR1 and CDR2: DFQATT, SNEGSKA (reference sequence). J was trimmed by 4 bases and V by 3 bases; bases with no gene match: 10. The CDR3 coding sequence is TGCAGTGCTAGTCCACCGGGACAGGATATCTATGGCTACACCTTC. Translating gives CSASPPGQDIYGYTF.

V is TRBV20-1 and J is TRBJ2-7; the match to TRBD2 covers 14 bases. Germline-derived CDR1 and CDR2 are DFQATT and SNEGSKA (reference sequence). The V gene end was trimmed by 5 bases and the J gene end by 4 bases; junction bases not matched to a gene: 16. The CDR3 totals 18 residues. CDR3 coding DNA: TGCAGTGCTGAAAAGGGGACTAGCGGGAGCGGAGGGCTTTACGAGCAGTACTTC. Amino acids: CSAEKGTSGSGGLYEQYF.

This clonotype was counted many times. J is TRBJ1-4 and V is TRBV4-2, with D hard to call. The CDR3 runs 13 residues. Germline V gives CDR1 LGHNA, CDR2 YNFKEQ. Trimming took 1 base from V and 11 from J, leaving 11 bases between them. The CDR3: CASSQVNQAKLFF. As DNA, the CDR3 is TGTGCCAGCAGCCAAGTTAACCAGGCCAAACTGTTTTTT.

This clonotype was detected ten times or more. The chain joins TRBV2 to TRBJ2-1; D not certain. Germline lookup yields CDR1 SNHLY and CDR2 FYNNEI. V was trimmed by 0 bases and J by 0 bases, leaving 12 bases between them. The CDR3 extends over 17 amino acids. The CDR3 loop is CASSEALGPSSYNEQFF. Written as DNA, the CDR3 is TGTGCCAGCAGTGAAGCGCTTGGGCCAAGCTCCTACAATGAGCAGTTCTTC.

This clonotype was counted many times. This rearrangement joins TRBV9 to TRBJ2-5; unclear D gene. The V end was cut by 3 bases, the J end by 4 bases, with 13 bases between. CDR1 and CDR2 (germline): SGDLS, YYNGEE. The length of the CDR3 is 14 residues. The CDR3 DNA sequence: TGTGCCAGCAGCGGACACTCATCTGGAGAGACCCAGTACTTC. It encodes CASSGHSSGETQYF.

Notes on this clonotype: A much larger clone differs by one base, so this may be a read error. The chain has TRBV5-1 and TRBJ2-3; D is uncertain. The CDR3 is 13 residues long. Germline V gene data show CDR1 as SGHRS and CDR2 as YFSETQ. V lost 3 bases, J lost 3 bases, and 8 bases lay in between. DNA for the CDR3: TGCGCCAGCAGCTCCTATAGAACAGATACGCAGTATTTT. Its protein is CASSSYRTDTQYF.

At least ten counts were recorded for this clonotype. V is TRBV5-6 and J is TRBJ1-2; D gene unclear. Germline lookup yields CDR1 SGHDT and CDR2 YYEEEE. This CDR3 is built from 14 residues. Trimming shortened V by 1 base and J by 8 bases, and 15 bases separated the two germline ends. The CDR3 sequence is CASSLISQAGGYTF. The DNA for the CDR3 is TGTGCCAGCAGCTTGATCTCCCAGGCGGGGGGCTACACCTTC.

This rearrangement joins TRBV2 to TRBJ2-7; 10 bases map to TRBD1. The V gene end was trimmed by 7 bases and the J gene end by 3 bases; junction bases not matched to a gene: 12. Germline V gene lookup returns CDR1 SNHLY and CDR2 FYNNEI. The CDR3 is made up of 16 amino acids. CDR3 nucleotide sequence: TGTGCCAGCACCTCAAGTGTAGGGACAGGGGTCTACGAGCAGTACTTC. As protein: CASTSSVGTGVYEQYF.

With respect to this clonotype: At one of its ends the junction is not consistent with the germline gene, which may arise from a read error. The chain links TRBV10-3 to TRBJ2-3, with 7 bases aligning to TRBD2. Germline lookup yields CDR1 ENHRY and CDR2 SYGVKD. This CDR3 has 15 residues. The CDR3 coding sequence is TGTCCCAGCACTTTCCAAGCGGGAAGCACAGATACGCGGTATTTT. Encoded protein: CPSTFQAGSTDTRYF.

This CDR3 is CASRIGPLAGGIPYNEQFF. The CDR3 region has the DNA TGTGCCAGCAGAATAGGGCCCCTAGCGGGAGGGATCCCCTACAATGAGCAGTTCTTC. This chain links TRBV12-3 or TRBV12-4 with TRBJ2-1; 12 bases agree with TRBD2. The CDR3 contains 19 residues. With V trimmed by 6 bases and J by 2 bases, 14 bases remained unmatched.

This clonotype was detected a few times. The chain's CDR3 is CASSLGAGATNYGYTF. In DNA, the CDR3 is TGTGCCAGCAGTTTAGGGGCAGGGGCGACTAACTATGGCTACACCTTC. The chain joins TRBV12-3 or TRBV12-4 to TRBJ1-2; tentatively, D is TRBD1 (6 bases). The V end lost 1 base, the J end lost 0 bases, and 12 bases lay between the germline ends. The CDR3 consists of 16 residues.

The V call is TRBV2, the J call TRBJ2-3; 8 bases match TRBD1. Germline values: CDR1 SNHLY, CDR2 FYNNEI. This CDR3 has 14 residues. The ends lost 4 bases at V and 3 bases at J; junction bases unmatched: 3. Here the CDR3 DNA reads TGTGCCAGCAGTGTCCGGGACAGGACAGATACGCAGTATTTT. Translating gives CASSVRDRTDTQYF.

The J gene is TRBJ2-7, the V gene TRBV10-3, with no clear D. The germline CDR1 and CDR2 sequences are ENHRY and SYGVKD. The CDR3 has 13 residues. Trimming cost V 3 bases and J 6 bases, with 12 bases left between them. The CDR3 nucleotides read TGTGCCATCAGTGAATCAGGACCTCTCGAGCAGTACTTC. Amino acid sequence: CAISESGPLEQYF.

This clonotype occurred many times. This chain's CDR3 is CASTRQGGETQYF. For the CDR3, the DNA is TGTGCCAGCACCCGACAGGGTGGGGAGACCCAGTACTTC. The rearrangement joins TRBV7-2 to TRBJ2-5, with 7 positions matching TRBD1. Germline V gene sequence: CDR1 SGHTA, CDR2 FQGNSA. V shed 7 bases and J 5 bases; nucleotides not matched to a gene: 7. The CDR3 totals 13 residues.

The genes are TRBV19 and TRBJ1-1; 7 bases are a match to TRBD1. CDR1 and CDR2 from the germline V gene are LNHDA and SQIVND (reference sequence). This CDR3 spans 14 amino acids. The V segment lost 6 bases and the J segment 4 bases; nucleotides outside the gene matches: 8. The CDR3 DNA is TGTGCCAGTAGGTCAACAGGGGATAGCACTGAAGCTTTCTTT. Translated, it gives CASRSTGDSTEAFF.

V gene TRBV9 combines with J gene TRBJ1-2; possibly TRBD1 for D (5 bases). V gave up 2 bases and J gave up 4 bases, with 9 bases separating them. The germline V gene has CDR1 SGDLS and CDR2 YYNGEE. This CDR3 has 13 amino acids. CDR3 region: CASSVGGTYGYTF. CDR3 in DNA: TGTGCCAGCAGCGTGGGGGGGACCTATGGCTACACCTTC.

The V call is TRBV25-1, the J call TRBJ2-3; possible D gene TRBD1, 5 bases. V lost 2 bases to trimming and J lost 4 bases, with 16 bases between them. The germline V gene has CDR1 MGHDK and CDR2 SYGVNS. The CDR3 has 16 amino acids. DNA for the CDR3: TGTGCCAGCAGTGAAGTTGGGTGGCTCAGGGCAGATACGCAGTATTTT. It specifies CASSEVGWLRADTQYF.

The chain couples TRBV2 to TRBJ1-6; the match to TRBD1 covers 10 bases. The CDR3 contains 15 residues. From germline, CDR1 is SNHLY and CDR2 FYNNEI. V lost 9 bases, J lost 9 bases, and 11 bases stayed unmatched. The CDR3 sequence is CASSQGQGYGSPLHF. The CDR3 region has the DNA TGTGCCAGTAGTCAGGGACAGGGGTACGGTTCACCCCTCCACTTT. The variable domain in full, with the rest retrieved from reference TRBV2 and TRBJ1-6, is EPEVTQTPSHQVTQMGQEVILRCVPISNHLYFYWYRQILGQKVEFLVSFYNNEISEKSEIFDDQFSVERPDGSNFTLKIRSTKLEDSAMYFCASSQGQGYGSPLHFGNGTRLTVT.

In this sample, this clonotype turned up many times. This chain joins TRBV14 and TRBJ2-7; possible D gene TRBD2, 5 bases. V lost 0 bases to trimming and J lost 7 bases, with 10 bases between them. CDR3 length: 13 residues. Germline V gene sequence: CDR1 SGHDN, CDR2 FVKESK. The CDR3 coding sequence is TGTGCCAGCAGCCAAGATCGGGGAGTGGAGCAGTACTTC. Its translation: CASSQDRGVEQYF.

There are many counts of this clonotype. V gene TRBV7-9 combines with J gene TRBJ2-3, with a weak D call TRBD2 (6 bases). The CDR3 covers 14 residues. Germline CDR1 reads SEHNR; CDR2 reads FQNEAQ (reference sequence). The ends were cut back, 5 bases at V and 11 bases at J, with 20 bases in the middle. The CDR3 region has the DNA TGTGCCAGCAGCCGAGGGGACGTGGGAGGAATGCAGTATTTT. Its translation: CASSRGDVGGMQYF.

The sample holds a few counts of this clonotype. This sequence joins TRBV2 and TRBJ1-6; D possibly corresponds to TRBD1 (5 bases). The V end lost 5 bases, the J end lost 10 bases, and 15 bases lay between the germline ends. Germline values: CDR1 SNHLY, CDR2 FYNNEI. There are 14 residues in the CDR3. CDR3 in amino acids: CASSSGDRVSPLHF. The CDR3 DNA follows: TGTGCCAGCAGTTCGGGGGACCGGGTCTCACCCCTCCACTTT.

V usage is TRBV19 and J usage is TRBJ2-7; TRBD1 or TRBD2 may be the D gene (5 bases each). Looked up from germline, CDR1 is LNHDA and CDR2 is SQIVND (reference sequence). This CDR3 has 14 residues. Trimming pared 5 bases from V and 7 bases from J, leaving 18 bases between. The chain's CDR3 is CASSPYPGTREQYF. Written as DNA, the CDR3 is TGTGCCAGTAGTCCCTATCCCGGGACGAGGGAGCAGTACTTC.